Listed below are T cell receptor beta chains from one sample, sequenced in a study of ipilimumab plus nivolumab after autologous stem cell transplantation. Assay used: immunoSEQ multiplex PCR; TCRdb lists only in-frame clones, some missing. The table has 2,000 to 3,000 clones, 80% to 95% seen once. Sequencing used PBMCs, obtained in a trial of ipilimumab plus nivolumab as post-transplant consolidation. The receptors originated from a male donor with primary mediastinal lymphoma. Both conserved end residues are part of each CDR3. Each record gives: J gene, V gene, D gene, clone size, CDR3 protein, CDR3 DNA. The D gene is left open where the match is weak. Size is omitted from some rows. Given values are once, few, many or a class for expanded clones.

J: TRBJ2-1; V: TRBV7-3; D: -; size: -; CDR3: CASSLTGSYNEQFF; DNA: TGTGCCAGCAGCTTAACGGGTTCCTACAATGAGCAGTTCTTC
J: TRBJ1-2; V: TRBV7-9; D: -; size: -; CDR3: CASSLVGATGGYTF; DNA: TGTGCCAGCAGCTTAGTAGGGGCCACGGGAGGCTACACCTTC
J: TRBJ1-2; V: TRBV19; D: -; size: -; CDR3: CASSARTLNYGYTF; DNA: TGTGCCAGTAGTGCCCGGACACTGAACTATGGCTACACCTTC
J: TRBJ2-7; V: TRBV27; D: TRBD2; size: -; CDR3: CASRLSPSGVYEQYF; DNA: TGTGCCAGCAGATTATCCCCTAGCGGGGTCTACGAGCAGTACTTC
J: TRBJ2-7; V: TRBV30; D: TRBD2; size: -; CDR3: CAWSLRAGADYEQYF; DNA: TGTGCCTGGAGTTTACGAGCGGGAGCGGATTACGAGCAGTACTTC
J: TRBJ2-2; V: TRBV9; D: -; size: -; CDR3: CASSVVGSTGELFF; DNA: TGTGCCAGCAGCGTAGTAGGCTCTACCGGGGAGCTGTTTTTT
J: TRBJ2-1; V: TRBV28; D: -; size: -; CDR3: CASSPSGWGETEQFF; DNA: TGTGCCAGCAGTCCGTCAGGATGGGGGGAGACTGAGCAGTTCTTC
J: TRBJ2-3; V: TRBV10-3; D: TRBD2; size: -; CDR3: CAISDLVAGGSADTQYF; DNA: TGTGCCATCAGTGATTTAGTAGCGGGAGGCAGCGCAGATACGCAGTATTTT
J: TRBJ1-3; V: TRBV25-1; D: -; size: -; CDR3: CASSVNSGNTIYF; DNA: TGTGCCAGCAGCGTAAACTCTGGAAACACCATATATTTT
J: TRBJ1-1; V: TRBV11-2; D: -; size: -; CDR3: CASSTERGGAFF; DNA: TGTGCCAGCAGTACGGAGAGGGGGGGAGCTTTCTTT
J: TRBJ1-5; V: TRBV28; D: -; size: few; CDR3: CASSFRGGLNQPQHF; DNA: TGTGCCAGCAGTTTCCGTGGCGGGCTGAATCAGCCCCAGCATTTT
J: TRBJ1-2; V: TRBV9; D: -; size: -; CDR3: CASSVGGAWDGYTF; DNA: TGTGCCAGCAGCGTAGGGGGGGCCTGGGATGGCTACACCTTC
J: TRBJ2-2; V: TRBV18; D: -; size: -; CDR3: CASSDFSRAGELFF; DNA: TGTGCCAGCTCCGATTTCAGCAGGGCCGGGGAGCTGTTTTTT
J: TRBJ2-7; V: TRBV19; D: -; size: once; CDR3: CASSGLSSYEQYF; DNA: TGTGCCAGTTCGGGCCTCAGCTCCTACGAGCAGTACTTC
J: TRBJ2-7; V: TRBV7-8; D: -; size: -; CDR3: CASRGGYEQYF; DNA: TGTGCCAGCAGAGGAGGCTACGAGCAGTACTTC
J: TRBJ1-5; V: TRBV30; D: -; size: -; CDR3: CAWSAGGVYNQPQHF; DNA: TGTGCCTGGAGTGCCGGGGGAGTTTACAATCAGCCCCAGCATTTT
J: TRBJ2-2; V: TRBV7-8; D: TRBD2; size: -; CDR3: CASSFLRYSGRALTGELFF; DNA: TGTGCCAGCAGCTTCCTCCGCTATAGCGGGAGGGCCCTCACCGGGGAGCTGTTTTTT
J: TRBJ1-3; V: TRBV5-1; D: TRBD1; size: -; CDR3: CASSAGTGYNSGNTIYF; DNA: TGCGCCAGCAGCGCCGGGACAGGGTATAACTCTGGAAACACCATATATTTT
J: TRBJ2-5; V: TRBV29-1; D: TRBD2; size: few; CDR3: CSVQTSGRLGTQYF; DNA: TGCAGCGTCCAGACTAGCGGGAGATTAGGGACCCAGTACTTC
J: TRBJ1-5; V: TRBV19; D: TRBD1; size: -; CDR3: CASSTYSGTGGTQPQHF; DNA: TGTGCCAGTAGTACCTACTCCGGGACAGGGGGCACTCAGCCCCAGCATTTT
J: TRBJ1-5; V: TRBV10-3; D: -; size: -; CDR3: CAISEGDQPQHF; DNA: TGTGCCATCAGTGAAGGGGATCAGCCCCAGCATTTT
J: TRBJ1-5; V: TRBV28; D: -; size: -; CDR3: CASSPQGLSNQPQHF; DNA: TGTGCCAGCAGTCCTCAGGGTCTGAGCAATCAGCCCCAGCATTTT
J: TRBJ1-5; V: TRBV6-7; D: -; size: -; CDR3: CASGGFGQIDSNQPQHF; DNA: TGTGCCAGCGGGGGTTTCGGACAGATCGATAGCAATCAGCCCCAGCATTTT
J: TRBJ2-4; V: TRBV5-6; D: -; size: -; CDR3: CASSWGGVGGIQYF; DNA: TGTGCCAGCAGCTGGGGTGGGGTTGGGGGAATTCAGTACTTC
J: TRBJ2-1; V: TRBV7-9; D: TRBD2; size: -; CDR3: CASSVFLLAGGRDEQFF; DNA: TGTGCCAGCAGCGTCTTCCTTCTAGCGGGGGGGCGGGATGAGCAGTTCTTC
J: TRBJ1-2; V: TRBV2; D: -; size: -; CDR3: CASRNEALQGYTF; DNA: TGTGCCAGCAGGAACGAGGCCCTACAAGGCTACACCTTC
J: TRBJ2-5; V: TRBV7-9; D: TRBD1; size: -; CDR3: CASSPQTGYDQETQYF; DNA: TGTGCCAGCAGCCCCCAGACAGGGTATGACCAAGAGACCCAGTACTTC
J: TRBJ1-3; V: TRBV6-9; D: TRBD1; size: -; CDR3: CASSRTGPGNTIYF; DNA: TGTGCCAGCAGCCGGACAGGGCCTGGAAACACCATATATTTT
J: TRBJ1-6; V: TRBV28; D: -; size: -; CDR3: CASNIYGSPLHF; DNA: TGTGCCAGCAACATATACGGGTCACCCCTCCACTTT
J: TRBJ2-7; V: TRBV25-1; D: -; size: -; CDR3: CASSESGPEQYF; DNA: TGTGCCAGCAGTGAATCGGGACCCGAGCAGTACTTC
J: TRBJ1-3; V: TRBV2; D: -; size: -; CDR3: CASHQTFSGNTIYF; DNA: TGTGCCAGTCACCAGACATTCTCTGGAAACACCATATATTTT
J: TRBJ2-6; V: TRBV5-1; D: TRBD1; size: -; CDR3: CASSLAGSGGGGANVLTF; DNA: TGCGCCAGCAGCTTGGCCGGATCAGGGGGTGGTGGGGCCAACGTCCTGACTTTC
J: TRBJ1-3; V: TRBV6-5; D: -; size: once; CDR3: CASSYSGVAGNTIYF; DNA: TGTGCCAGCAGTTACTCAGGGGTGGCTGGAAACACCATATATTTT
J: TRBJ2-2; V: TRBV5-1; D: TRBD2; size: -; CDR3: CASSLSAGGAVGELFF; DNA: TGCGCCAGCAGCTTGTCCGCCGGGGGGGCGGTCGGGGAGCTGTTTTTT
J: TRBJ2-5; V: TRBV10-3; D: -; size: once; CDR3: CAISESGSKETQYF; DNA: TGTGCCATCAGTGAGTCTGGCAGTAAAGAGACCCAGTACTTC
J: TRBJ2-1; V: TRBV4-1; D: -; size: -; CDR3: CASSQEGPPSNEQFF; DNA: TGCGCCAGCAGCCAAGAGGGCCCACCCTCCAATGAGCAGTTCTTC
J: TRBJ1-3; V: TRBV6-5; D: TRBD1; size: once; CDR3: CASSRTGPGNTIYF; DNA: TGTGCCAGCAGCCGGACAGGGCCTGGAAACACCATATATTTT
J: TRBJ1-1; V: TRBV28; D: TRBD1; size: -; CDR3: CASSLDRGWNTEAFF; DNA: TGTGCCAGCAGTTTGGACAGGGGATGGAACACTGAAGCTTTCTTT
J: TRBJ2-7; V: TRBV5-1; D: TRBD1; size: -; CDR3: CASSPIVGQAYEQYF; DNA: TGCGCCAGCAGCCCCATCGTCGGACAGGCCTACGAGCAGTACTTC
J: TRBJ1-5; V: TRBV6-1; D: -; size: -; CDR3: CASSLKIDGGQPQHF; DNA: TGTGCCAGCAGTCTGAAGATTGATGGTGGGCAGCCCCAGCATTTT
J: TRBJ2-1; V: TRBV29-1; D: -; size: -; CDR3: CSVAAAVSLGVYNEQFF; DNA: TGCAGCGTTGCCGCGGCAGTGAGCCTAGGGGTATACAATGAGCAGTTCTTC
J: TRBJ1-1; V: TRBV9; D: TRBD1; size: -; CDR3: CASNRGDLTEAFF; DNA: TGTGCCAGCAACAGGGGGGATCTCACTGAAGCTTTCTTT
J: TRBJ2-7; V: TRBV19; D: TRBD1; size: -; CDR3: CASSIAGQGVSAYEQYF; DNA: TGTGCCAGTAGTATCGCGGGACAGGGGGTCTCCGCCTACGAGCAGTACTTC
J: TRBJ1-2; V: TRBV12-5; D: -; size: -; CDR3: CASGLVVKQGREYGYTF; DNA: TGTGCTAGTGGTTTGGTAGTCAAGCAGGGGAGGGAGTATGGCTACACCTTC
J: TRBJ1-5; V: TRBV25-1; D: TRBD1; size: -; CDR3: CASGARGHQPQHF; DNA: TGTGCCAGCGGGGCCAGGGGGCATCAGCCCCAGCATTTT
J: TRBJ2-3; V: TRBV4-2; D: -; size: -; CDR3: CASSPVPTDTQYF; DNA: TGTGCCAGCAGCCCAGTACCCACAGATACGCAGTATTTT
J: TRBJ1-4; V: TRBV28; D: -; size: -; CDR3: CASSLWTVATNEKLFF; DNA: TGTGCCAGCAGTTTATGGACAGTTGCAACTAATGAAAAACTGTTTTTT
J: TRBJ1-5; V: TRBV4-2; D: TRBD1; size: -; CDR3: CASSRQGDNQPQHF; DNA: TGTGCCAGCAGCCGACAGGGGGATAATCAGCCCCAGCATTTT
J: TRBJ2-4; V: TRBV11-2; D: TRBD1; size: -; CDR3: CASSSLGDRFKQYF; DNA: TGTGCCAGCAGCTCCCTGGGGGACAGGTTTAAACAGTACTTC
J: TRBJ2-7; V: TRBV7-9; D: TRBD1; size: -; CDR3: CASSRRTGAHVYEQYF; DNA: TGTGCCAGCAGCCGAAGGACAGGGGCGCACGTCTACGAGCAGTACTTC
J: TRBJ1-1; V: TRBV5-5; D: -; size: -; CDR3: CASSLQGNTEAFF; DNA: TGTGCCAGCAGCTTGCAGGGGAACACTGAAGCTTTCTTT
J: TRBJ2-1; V: TRBV7-9; D: TRBD2; size: -; CDR3: CASSPTSGGANEQFF; DNA: TGTGCCAGCAGCCCTACTAGCGGGGGGGCAAATGAGCAGTTCTTC
J: TRBJ2-1; V: TRBV11-2; D: TRBD2; size: -; CDR3: CASTARTSGSSYNEQFF; DNA: TGTGCCAGCACAGCTCGGACTAGCGGAAGCTCCTACAATGAGCAGTTCTTC
J: TRBJ1-5; V: TRBV6-1; D: -; size: -; CDR3: CASRGGWTNQPQHF; DNA: TGTGCCAGCAGGGGGGGGTGGACCAATCAGCCCCAGCATTTT
J: TRBJ2-2; V: TRBV9; D: -; size: -; CDR3: CASSVIDTGELFF; DNA: TGTGCCAGCAGCGTAATAGACACCGGGGAGCTGTTTTTT